What follows is one T cell receptor (beta chain) and its context. The antigen is not known. The read ends 3 residues early relative to the CDR3; the germline J gene fills the gap. These data come from a study of T cells in women clearing cervical HPV infection. For the study at large: Controls gave blood once infection was undetectable; cases at lesion identification. HLA type stays a possible confounder, typing being limited. Whole-study findings and limits: CIN3+ cases had significantly higher TCR repertoire richness than controls, but evenness did not differ.

The ends were cut back, 7 bases at V and 4 bases at J, with 13 bases in the middle. The CDR3 has 13 amino acids. Germline CDR1 and CDR2: SGHTA and FQGNSA. Genomic DNA, averaging about 1,200 ng per sample, yielded TCR beta CDR3 via immunoSEQ. The table came from immunoSEQ multiplex PCR; TCRdb's copy has only in-frame clones and leaves some out. The specimen's table records about 26,000 clones. This receptor was identified in a woman between 18 and 69 years old with a cervical HPV16 infection that either progressed to CIN3+ or cleared (not recorded which). The sample was blood buffy coat. The chain carries TRBV7-2 and TRBJ1-1, with a weak D call TRBD1 (6 bases). The covered CDR3 bases are TGTGCCAGCACCCCAGGGGCGGGCACTGAA. Its translation is CASTPGAGTE. The whole CDR3 region reads CASTPGAGTEAFF. Variable domain in full (rest from reference TRBV7-2 and TRBJ1-1): GAGVSQSPSNKVTEKGKDVELRCDPISGHTALYWYRQSLGQGLEFLIYFQGNSAPDKSGLPSDRFSAERTGGSVSTLTIQRTQQEDSAVYLCASTPGAGTEAFFGQGTRLTVV.